This paragraph reports one T cell receptor (beta chain). There are many counts of this clonotype. Its antigen target is currently unknown. Base qualities are not at hand, and no much larger clone is one base apart. The time point label of this sample denotes: longitudinal time-point 2. Libraries from unsorted PBMCs were made from 2 million PBMCs kept in RNAlater at -80 degrees C until RNA extraction. PBMCs were separated from peripheral blood using Ficoll-Hypaque density gradient centrifugation and then cryopreserved in liquid nitrogen. The data originate from a study of neurological immune-mediated disorders (dated by TCRdb to about 2019). In terms of the full investigation: Peripheral blood TCR-beta repertoires from HTLV-I-associated myelopathy (HAM/TSP) patients, multiple sclerosis patients and healthy controls were compared by UMI-based sequencing. The approximately 110 TCR-beta libraries covered PBMC samples along with longitudinal samples, technical triplicates, and paired sorted CD4+ and CD8+ T-cell subsets. Longitudinal HAM/TSP and healthy donors had 3 time-points each (3-40 month intervals). Of the roughly 71 subjects in the cohort, about 14 were HAM/TSP patients, around 34 were multiple sclerosis patients, and 20 were healthy controls.

cDNA synthesis used template-switch 5'RACE with a primer carrying a 10-nucleotide random unique molecular identifier tagging each TCR transcript. Each sequencing run produced over 160 million TCR-beta sequences covering 15-18 subjects. The RNeasy kit was used for extraction of total RNA. The KAPA Real-time Library Amplification kit was used to amplify TCR-beta VDJ regions with primers for the TCR constant region and the 5'RACE anchor. Sample indexes and Illumina adaptors were added in a first PCR, and a second PCR then increased library yield. The roughly 650 bp TCR product was size-selected on a 2% E-gel SizeSelection system after Ampure bead purification. Before pooling, library quality was checked on a Bioanalyzer, concentration was measured with Qubit, and libraries were quantified with the Kapa Library Quantification kit. An Illumina HiSeq 2500 was used to sequence the libraries paired-end at 2 x 150 bp. To increase sequence diversity, about 25-31% phiX was spiked into each library pool. The original pipeline was this. Quality-filtered reads were processed with the UMI-based MiGEC pipeline, which removed over 85% of raw TCR sequences during error correction. IMGT germline references were used for aligning VDJ genes, and each clonotype was defined as a unique CDR3 amino acid sequence together with its V-J genes. Clonal expansion, Shannon diversity and CDR3 relatedness were evaluated with VDJtools (CalcPairwiseDistances, ClusterSamples), while phylogenetic trees were built in CLCbio workbench. Clones with at least 8 unique UMIs were defined as expanded, with this threshold being based on coefficient-of-variation modelling across technical triplicates. TCRdb reprocessing: public reads trimmed at Q25 with fastp, clones called with MiXCR, in-frame beta chains kept. Rows with one shared CDR3 protein collapse into an entry with the most common genes and DNA. The V and J calls here are based on TCRdb, not the publication. The sample table shows 100,000 or so distinct CDR3 sequences, and around 14% are seen once. In total, the top ten clones hold about 5% of the sample.

In the germline V gene, CDR1 corresponds to LGHNA and CDR2 to YNFKEQ. The CDR3 has 16 amino acids, counting the end cysteine and phenylalanine. Only the CDR3 region is kept as DNA, spanning 48 bases read in frame from base 1. The junction carries 10 bases between V and J, which are trimmed by 0 bases and 4 bases respectively. The full study reports these points: The highest TCR clonal expansion was observed in HAM/TSP patients, whereas the lowest was observed in MS patients, even when compared with healthy controls. No identical CDR3 amino acid sequences were shared among expanded clones across subjects, suggesting private TCR-beta repertoires in all groups.

Here the chain combines TRBV4-2 and TRBJ1-6, with no reliable assignment of the D segment. The source is a female donor with HTLV-1-associated myelopathy (HAM/TSP). The sequencing input was PBMCs. The CDR3 is CASSQEGQAYNSPLHF. The base sequence is TGTGCCAGCAGCCAAGAAGGCCAGGCTTATAATTCACCCCTCCACTTT.